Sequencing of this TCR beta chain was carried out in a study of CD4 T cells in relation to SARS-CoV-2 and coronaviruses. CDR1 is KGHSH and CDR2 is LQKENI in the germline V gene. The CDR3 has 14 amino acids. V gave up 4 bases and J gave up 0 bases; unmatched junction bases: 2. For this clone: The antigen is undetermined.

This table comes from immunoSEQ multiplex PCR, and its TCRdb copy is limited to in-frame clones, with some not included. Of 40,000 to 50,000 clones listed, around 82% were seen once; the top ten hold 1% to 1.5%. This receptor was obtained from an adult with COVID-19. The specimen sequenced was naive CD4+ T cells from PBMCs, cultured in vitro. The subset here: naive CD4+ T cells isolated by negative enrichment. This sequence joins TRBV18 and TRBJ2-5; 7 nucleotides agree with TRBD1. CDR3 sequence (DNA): TGTGCCAGCTCACGGGGACAGCACCAAGAGACCCAGTACTTC. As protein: CASSRGQHQETQYF.